This T cell receptor beta chain was captured by sequencing in a study of OX40 agonist ivuxolimab in advanced cancers. Study as a whole: Across the patients, intravenous ivuxolimab was delivered every 2 weeks at 0.01 to 10 mg/kg.

Study outcomes and limitations: Also showing low normalized T-cell clonal expansion were some of the nonresponders.

Autoimmune disease history or systemic immunosuppression was exclusionary. With baseline, cycle 4 day 1, and cycle 7 day 1 as timepoints, blood was sampled. The method was immunoSEQ multiplex PCR; TCRdb's version includes in-frame clones alone and lacks a portion of them. The sample has about 33,000 clones, 70% to 85% seen once; the top ten hold roughly a fifth. This clone was found once. Its matching antigen is unknown. The V gene's germline CDR1 is SGDLS and CDR2 YYNGEE. The V gene end was trimmed by 3 bases and the J gene end by 5 bases; junction bases not matched to a gene: 14. The CDR3 sequence is 17 residues long.

The source is an adult with an advanced solid tumor such as melanoma, head and neck, liver or kidney cancer. Sequences were derived from CD4+ or CD8+ T cells sorted from blood, sampled in a trial of the OX40 agonist ivuxolimab. The rearrangement joins TRBV9 to TRBJ2-5; TRBD2 aligns across 9 bases. CDR3 protein: CASSAFGREGLGETQYF. The CDR3 nucleotides read TGTGCCAGCAGCGCCTTCGGGCGGGAGGGCCTCGGGGAGACCCAGTACTTC.